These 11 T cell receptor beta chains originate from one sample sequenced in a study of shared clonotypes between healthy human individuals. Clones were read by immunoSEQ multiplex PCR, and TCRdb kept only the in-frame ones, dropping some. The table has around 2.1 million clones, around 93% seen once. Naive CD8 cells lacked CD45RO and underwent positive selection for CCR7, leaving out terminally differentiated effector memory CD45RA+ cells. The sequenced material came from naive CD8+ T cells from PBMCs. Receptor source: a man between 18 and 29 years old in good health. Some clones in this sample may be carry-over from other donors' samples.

The CDR3 DNA reads TGTGCCAGCAGTTCCGAAACGACGGGGATTAATCTTTACGAGCAGTACTTC. It codes for CASSSETTGINLYEQYF. V and J are TRBV7-1 and TRBJ2-5, with D maybe TRBD2 (5 bases). The end of the DNA is better explained by TRBJ2-7, so the J call may be wrong. TRBV7-1 is assigned to the ORF class and has an uncertain function. CDR3 length: 17 amino acids.

This chain's CDR3 is CASSSDRQETQYF. CDR3 bases: TGTGCCAGCAGTTCGGACAGACAAGAGACCCAGTACTTC. V is TRBV27 and J is TRBJ2-5; perhaps TRBD1 as D (6 bases). V was trimmed by 4 bases and J by 2 bases, leaving 8 bases between them. The CDR3 length is 13 residues. The V gene's germline CDR1 is MNHEY and CDR2 SMNVEV (reference sequence).

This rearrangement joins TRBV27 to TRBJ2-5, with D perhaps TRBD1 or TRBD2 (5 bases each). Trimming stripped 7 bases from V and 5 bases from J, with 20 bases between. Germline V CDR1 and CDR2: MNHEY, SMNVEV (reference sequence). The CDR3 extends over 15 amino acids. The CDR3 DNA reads TGTGCCAGCACCCCCACCACAGGCGGGTGGGAGACCCAGTACTTC. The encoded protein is CASTPTTGGWETQYF.

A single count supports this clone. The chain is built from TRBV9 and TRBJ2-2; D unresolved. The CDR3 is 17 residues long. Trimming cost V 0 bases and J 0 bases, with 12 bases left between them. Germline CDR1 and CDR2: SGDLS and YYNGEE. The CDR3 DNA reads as TGTGCCAGCAGCGTAGGGCTCGTGGCGGCGAACACCGGGGAGCTGTTTTTT. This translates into CASSVGLVAANTGELFF.

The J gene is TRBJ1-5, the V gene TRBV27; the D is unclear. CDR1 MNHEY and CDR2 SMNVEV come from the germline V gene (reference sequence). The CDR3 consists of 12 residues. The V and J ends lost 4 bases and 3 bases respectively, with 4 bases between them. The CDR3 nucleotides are TGTGCCAGCAGTTACTACAATCAGCCCCAGCATTTT. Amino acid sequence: CASSYYNQPQHF.

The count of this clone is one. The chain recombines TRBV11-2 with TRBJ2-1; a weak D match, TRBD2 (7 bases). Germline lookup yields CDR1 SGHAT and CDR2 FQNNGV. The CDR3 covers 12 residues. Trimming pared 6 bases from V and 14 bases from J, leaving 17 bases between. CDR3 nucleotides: TGTGCCAGCAGACAGGGCGGGACTAAGGAGTTCTTC. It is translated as CASRQGGTKEFF.

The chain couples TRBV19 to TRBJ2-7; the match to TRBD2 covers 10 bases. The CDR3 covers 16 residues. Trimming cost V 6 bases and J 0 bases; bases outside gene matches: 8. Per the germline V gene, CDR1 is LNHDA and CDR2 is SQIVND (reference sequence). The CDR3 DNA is TGTGCCAGTAGCTGGACTAGCGGAGCCCCCTCCTACGAGCAGTACTTC. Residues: CASSWTSGAPSYEQYF.

Here the CDR3 DNA reads TGTGCCAGCAGTATATTAGCGGGAGCGGGCGGGGAGCTGTTTTTT. Residues: CASSILAGAGGELFF. This sequence joins TRBV2 and TRBJ2-2; the match to TRBD2 covers 9 bases. Germline V gives CDR1 SNHLY, CDR2 FYNNEI. The CDR3 is 15 residues long. V shed 5 bases and J 7 bases; nucleotides not matched to a gene: 8.

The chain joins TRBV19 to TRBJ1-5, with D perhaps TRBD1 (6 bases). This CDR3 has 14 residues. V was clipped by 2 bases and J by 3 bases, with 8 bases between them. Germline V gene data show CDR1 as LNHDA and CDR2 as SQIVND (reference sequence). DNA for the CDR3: TGTGCCAGTAGTATATGGACAGACAATCAGCCCCAGCATTTT. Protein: CASSIWTDNQPQHF.

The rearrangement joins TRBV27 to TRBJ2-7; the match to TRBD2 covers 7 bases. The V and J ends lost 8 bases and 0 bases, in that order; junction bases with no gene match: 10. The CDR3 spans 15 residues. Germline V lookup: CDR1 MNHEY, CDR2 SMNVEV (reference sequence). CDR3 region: CASGYGAGNSYEQYF. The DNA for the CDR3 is TGTGCCAGCGGTTACGGAGCGGGAAACTCCTACGAGCAGTACTTC.

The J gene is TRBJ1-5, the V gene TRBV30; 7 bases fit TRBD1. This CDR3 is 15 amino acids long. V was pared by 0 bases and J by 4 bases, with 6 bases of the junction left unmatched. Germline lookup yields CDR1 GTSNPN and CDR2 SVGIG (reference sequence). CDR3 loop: CAWSVGAGGNQPQHF. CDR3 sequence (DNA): TGTGCCTGGAGTGTTGGGGCAGGGGGTAATCAGCCCCAGCATTTT. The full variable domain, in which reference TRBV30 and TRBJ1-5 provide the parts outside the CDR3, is SQTIHQWPATLVQPVGSPLSLECTVEGTSNPNLYWYRQAAGRGLQLLFYSVGIGQISSEVPQNLSASRPQDRQFILSSKKLLLSDSGFYLCAWSVGAGGNQPQHFGDGTRLSIL.